This TCR beta chain is drawn from a study of identical twins' blood T cells. MiXCR, run by TCRdb on the 5' RACE reads, gives a single entry per CDR3 protein. The table has 350,000 to 400,000 distinct CDR3 sequences, 25% to 35% seen once; the top ten hold 5.5% to 6.5%. The germline V and J ends were trimmed by 6 bases and 2 bases, with 10 bases remaining between them. The CDR3 is 13 amino acids. The germline V gene has CDR1 WNHNN and CDR2 SYGVQD (reference sequence). Study-wide results and limits: Twin repertoire similarity may partly reflect shared environment.

This clonotype was seen ten or more times. Antigen: not known. The chain recombines TRBV10-1 with TRBJ2-5; D gene unclear. The receptor was derived from a woman between 18 and 55 years old in good health. The sequencing sample was made of PBMCs. CDR3 residues: CASSIHRQETQYF. The CDR3 region has the DNA TGCGCCAGCAGCATACATCGACAAGAGACCCAGTACTTC.